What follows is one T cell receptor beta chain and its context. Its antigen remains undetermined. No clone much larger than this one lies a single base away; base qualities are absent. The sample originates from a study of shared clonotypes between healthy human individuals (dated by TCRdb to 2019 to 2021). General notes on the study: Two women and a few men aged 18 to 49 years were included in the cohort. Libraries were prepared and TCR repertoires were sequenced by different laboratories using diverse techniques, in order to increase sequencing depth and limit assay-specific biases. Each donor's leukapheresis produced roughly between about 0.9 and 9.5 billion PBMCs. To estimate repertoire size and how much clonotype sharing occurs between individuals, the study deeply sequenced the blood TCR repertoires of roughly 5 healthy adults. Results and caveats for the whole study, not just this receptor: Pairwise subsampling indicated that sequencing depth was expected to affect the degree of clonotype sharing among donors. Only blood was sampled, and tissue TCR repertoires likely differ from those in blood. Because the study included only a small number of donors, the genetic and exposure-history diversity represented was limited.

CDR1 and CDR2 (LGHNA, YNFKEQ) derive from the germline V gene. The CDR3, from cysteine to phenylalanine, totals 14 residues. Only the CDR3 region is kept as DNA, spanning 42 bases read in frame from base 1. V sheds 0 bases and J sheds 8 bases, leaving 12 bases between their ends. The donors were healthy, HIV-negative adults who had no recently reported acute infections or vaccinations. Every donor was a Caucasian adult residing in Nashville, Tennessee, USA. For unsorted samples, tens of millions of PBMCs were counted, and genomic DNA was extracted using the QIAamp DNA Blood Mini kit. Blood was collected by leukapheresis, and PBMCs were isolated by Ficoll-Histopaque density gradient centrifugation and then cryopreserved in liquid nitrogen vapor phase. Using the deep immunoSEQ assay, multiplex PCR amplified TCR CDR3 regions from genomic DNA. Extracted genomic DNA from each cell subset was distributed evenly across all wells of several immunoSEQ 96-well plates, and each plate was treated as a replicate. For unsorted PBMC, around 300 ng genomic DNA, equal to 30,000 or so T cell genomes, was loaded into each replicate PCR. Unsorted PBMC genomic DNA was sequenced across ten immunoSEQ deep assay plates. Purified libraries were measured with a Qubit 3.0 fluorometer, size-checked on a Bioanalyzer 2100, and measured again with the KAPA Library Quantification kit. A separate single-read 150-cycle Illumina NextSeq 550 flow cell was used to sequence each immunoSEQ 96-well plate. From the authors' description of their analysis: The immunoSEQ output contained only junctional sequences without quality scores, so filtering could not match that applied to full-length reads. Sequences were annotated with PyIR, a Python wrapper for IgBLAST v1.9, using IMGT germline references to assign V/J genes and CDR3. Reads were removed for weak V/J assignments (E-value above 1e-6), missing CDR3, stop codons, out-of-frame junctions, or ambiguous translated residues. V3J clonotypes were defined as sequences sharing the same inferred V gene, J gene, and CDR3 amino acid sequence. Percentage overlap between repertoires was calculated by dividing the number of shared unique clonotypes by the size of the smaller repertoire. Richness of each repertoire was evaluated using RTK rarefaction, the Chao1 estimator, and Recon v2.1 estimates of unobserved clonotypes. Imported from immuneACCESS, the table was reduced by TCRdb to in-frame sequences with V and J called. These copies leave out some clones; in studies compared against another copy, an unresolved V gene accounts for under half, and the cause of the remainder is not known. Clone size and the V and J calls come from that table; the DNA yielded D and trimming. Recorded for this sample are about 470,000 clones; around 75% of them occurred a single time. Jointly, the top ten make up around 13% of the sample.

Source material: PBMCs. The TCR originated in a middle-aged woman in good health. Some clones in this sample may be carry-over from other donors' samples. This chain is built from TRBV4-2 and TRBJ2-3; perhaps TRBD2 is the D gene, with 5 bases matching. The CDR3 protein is CASSQDRREGTQYF. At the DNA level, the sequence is TGTGCCAGCAGCCAAGATCGACGGGAAGGTACGCAGTATTTT.